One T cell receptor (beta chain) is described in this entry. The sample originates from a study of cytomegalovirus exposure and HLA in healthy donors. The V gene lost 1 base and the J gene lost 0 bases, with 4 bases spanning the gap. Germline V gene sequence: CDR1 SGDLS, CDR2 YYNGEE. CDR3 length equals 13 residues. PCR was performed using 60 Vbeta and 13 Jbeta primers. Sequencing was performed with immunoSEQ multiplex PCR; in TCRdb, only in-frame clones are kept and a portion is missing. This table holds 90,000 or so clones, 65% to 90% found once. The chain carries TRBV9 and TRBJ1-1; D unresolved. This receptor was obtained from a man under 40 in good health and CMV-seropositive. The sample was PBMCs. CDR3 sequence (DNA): TGTGCCAGCAGCGTAAGCCTGAACACTGAAGCTTTCTTT. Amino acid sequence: CASSVSLNTEAFF. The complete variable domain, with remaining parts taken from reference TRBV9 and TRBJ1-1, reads DSGVTQTPKHLITATGQRVTLRCSPRSGDLSVYWYQQSLDQGLQFLIQYYNGEERAKGNILERFSAQQFPDLHSELNLSSLELGDSALYFCASSVSLNTEAFFGQGTRLTVV.